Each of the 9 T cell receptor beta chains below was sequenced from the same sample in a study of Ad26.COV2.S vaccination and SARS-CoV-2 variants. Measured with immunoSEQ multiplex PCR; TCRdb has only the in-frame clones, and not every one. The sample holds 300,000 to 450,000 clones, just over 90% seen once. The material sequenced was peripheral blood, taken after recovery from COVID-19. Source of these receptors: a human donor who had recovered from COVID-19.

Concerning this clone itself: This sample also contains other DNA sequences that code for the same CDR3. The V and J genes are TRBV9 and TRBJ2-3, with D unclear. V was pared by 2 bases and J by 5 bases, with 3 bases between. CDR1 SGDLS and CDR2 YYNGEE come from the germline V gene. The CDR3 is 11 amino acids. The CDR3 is CASSVGDTQYF. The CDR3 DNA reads TGTGCCAGCAGCGTCGGAGATACGCAGTATTTT.

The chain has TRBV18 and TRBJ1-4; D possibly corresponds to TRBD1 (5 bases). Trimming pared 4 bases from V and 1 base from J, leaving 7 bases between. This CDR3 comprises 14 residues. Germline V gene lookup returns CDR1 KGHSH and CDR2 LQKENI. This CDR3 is CASSRDGTNEKLFF. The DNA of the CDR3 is TGTGCCAGCTCACGGGACGGAACTAATGAAAAACTGTTTTTT.

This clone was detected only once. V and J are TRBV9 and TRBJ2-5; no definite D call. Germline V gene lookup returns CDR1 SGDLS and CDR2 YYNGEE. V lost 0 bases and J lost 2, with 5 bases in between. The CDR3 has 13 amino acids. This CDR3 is CASSVGMQETQYF. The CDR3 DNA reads TGTGCCAGCAGCGTAGGAATGCAAGAGACCCAGTACTTC.

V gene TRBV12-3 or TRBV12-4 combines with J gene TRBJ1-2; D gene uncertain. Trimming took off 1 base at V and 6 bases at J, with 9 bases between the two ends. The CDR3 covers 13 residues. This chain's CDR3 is CASSLGVKDGYTF. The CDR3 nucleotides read TGTGCCAGCAGTTTAGGCGTTAAGGATGGCTACACCTTC.

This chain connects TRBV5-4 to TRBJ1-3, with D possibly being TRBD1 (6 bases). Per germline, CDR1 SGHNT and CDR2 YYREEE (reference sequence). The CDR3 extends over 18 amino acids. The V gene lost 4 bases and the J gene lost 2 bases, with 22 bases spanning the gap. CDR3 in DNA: TGTGCCAGCAGCCGCCGACGAACGACAGGCGGGCCTGGAAACACCATATATTTT. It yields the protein CASSRRRTTGGPGNTIYF.

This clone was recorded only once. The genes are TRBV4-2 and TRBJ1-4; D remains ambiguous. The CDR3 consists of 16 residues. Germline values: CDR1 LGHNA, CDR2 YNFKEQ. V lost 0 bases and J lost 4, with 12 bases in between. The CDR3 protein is CASSQDWTEVNEKLFF. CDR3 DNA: TGTGCCAGCAGCCAAGATTGGACGGAGGTTAATGAAAAACTGTTTTTT.

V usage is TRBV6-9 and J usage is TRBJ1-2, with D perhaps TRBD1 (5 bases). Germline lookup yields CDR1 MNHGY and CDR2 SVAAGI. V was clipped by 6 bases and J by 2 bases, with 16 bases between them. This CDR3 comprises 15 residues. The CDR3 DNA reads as TGTGCCAGCAGCGTCATAGGGGACGGAAACTATGGCTACACCTTC. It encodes CASSVIGDGNYGYTF.

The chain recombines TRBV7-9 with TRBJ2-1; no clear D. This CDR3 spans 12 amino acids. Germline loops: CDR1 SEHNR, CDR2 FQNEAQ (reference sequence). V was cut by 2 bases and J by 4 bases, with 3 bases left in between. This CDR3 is CASSLRYNEQFF. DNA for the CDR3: TGTGCCAGCAGCTTAAGGTACAATGAGCAGTTCTTC.

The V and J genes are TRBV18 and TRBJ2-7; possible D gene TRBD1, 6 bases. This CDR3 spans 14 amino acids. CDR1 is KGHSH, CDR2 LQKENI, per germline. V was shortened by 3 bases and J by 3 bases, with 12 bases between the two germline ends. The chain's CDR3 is CASSPTGFFYEQYF. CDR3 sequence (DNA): TGTGCCAGCTCACCCACAGGGTTTTTCTACGAGCAGTACTTC. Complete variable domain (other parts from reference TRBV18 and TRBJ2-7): NAGVMQNPRHLVRRRGQEARLRCSPMKGHSHVYWYRQLPEEGLKFMVYLQKENIIDESGMPKERFSAEFPKEGPSILRIQQVVRGDSAAYFCASSPTGFFYEQYFGPGTRLTVT.